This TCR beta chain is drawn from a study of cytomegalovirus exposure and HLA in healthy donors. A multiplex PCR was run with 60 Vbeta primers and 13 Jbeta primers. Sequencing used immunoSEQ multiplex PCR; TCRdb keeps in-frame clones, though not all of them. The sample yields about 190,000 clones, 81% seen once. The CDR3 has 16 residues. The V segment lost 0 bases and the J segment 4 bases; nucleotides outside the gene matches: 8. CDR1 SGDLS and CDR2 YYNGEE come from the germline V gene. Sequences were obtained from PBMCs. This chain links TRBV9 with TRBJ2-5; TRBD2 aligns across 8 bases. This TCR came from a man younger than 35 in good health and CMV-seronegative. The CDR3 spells CASSVAGGWSRETQYF. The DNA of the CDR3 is TGTGCCAGCAGCGTAGCGGGGGGGTGGAGTAGAGAGACCCAGTACTTC.